The 32 T cell receptor beta chains reported below all come from one sample, sequenced in a study of T cell repertoires in cytomegalovirus infection. In TCRdb, the reads were re-called with MiXCR into one record per CDR3 protein. The top ten clones hold roughly 8% of a sample with hundreds of thousands of distinct CDR3 sequences, approximately 25% of them seen once. Sequencing input: CD8+ T cells from PBMCs. The origin of the receptors is a human donor in good health (CMV status not recorded). Some clones in this sample may be carry-over from other donors' samples.

This clonotype was counted at least ten times. The gene calls are TRBV7-8 and TRBJ2-1; D unclear. Germline-derived CDR1 and CDR2 are SGHVS and FQNEAQ. The CDR3 is made up of 10 amino acids. Trimming cost V 6 bases and J 8 bases, with 5 bases left between them. CDR3 loop: CASSQDEQFF. CDR3 coding DNA: TGTGCCAGCAGTCAGGATGAGCAGTTCTTC.

The chain carries TRBV12-5 and TRBJ2-2, with 14 nucleotides matching TRBD2. Germline V CDR1 and CDR2: LGHNT, FRNRAP. Germline trimming cut 7 bases from V and 5 bases from J; bases unmatched to any gene: 9. CDR3 length equals 17 residues. The DNA for the CDR3 is TGTGCTAGTGCCTGGGGGACTAGCGGGGGTAGAACCGGGGAGCTGTTTTTT. It yields the protein CASAWGTSGGRTGELFF.

In regard to this clonotype: Because the CDR3's place on the DNA is in doubt, the DNA is left out and the CDR3 is given as listed by TCRdb. The rearrangement links TRBV28 to TRBJ2-7. Germline V CDR1 and CDR2: MDHEN, SYDVKM. From its first to its last residue, the CDR3 has 14 amino acids. The CDR3 region is CASSSSTESYEQYV.

The V call is TRBV29-1, the J call TRBJ1-2; 11 positions agree with TRBD1. Germline values: CDR1 SQVTM, CDR2 ANQGSEA. V dropped 4 bases and J dropped 4; count of bases not matched to a gene: 5. The CDR3 contains 14 residues. In DNA form, the CDR3 reads TGCAGCGTTGTAGGACAGGGGGCAAGCTATGGCTACACCTTC. Residues: CSVVGQGASYGYTF.

This chain joins TRBV12-5 and TRBJ2-1; either TRBD1 or TRBD2 may fit D (6 bases each). Germline values: CDR1 LGHNT, CDR2 FRNRAP. V was cut by 6 bases and J by 9 bases, with 12 bases left in between. The CDR3 consists of 12 residues. DNA of the CDR3: TGTGCTAGTGGCCAGGGGACTTCTGAGCAGTTCTTC. This encodes CASGQGTSEQFF.

V and J are TRBV6-6 and TRBJ1-6; 7 bases are a match to TRBD1. This CDR3 has 12 residues. The germline V gene encodes CDR1 MNHNY and CDR2 SVGAGI (reference sequence). J lost 9 bases, V lost 10 bases, and 6 bases had no gene match. This CDR3 is CATGTEGSPLHF. For the CDR3, the DNA is TGTGCCACCGGGACAGAGGGTTCACCCCTCCACTTT.

This clonotype was found many times. The V and J genes are TRBV27 and TRBJ2-2, with no clear D. Germline CDR1 reads MNHEY; CDR2 reads SMNVEV (reference sequence). The CDR3 length is 13 residues. Trimming removed 4 bases at V and 5 bases at J, with 8 bases between. The DNA for the CDR3 is TGTGCCAGCAGTTATCACCTAACCGGGGAGCTGTTTTTT. It codes for CASSYHLTGELFF.

This clonotype was seen at least ten times. The genes are TRBV7-6 and TRBJ1-2; D might be TRBD1 (5 bases). The CDR3 has 14 amino acids. Germline-derived CDR1 and CDR2 are SGHVS and FNYEAQ. The ends were cut back, 5 bases at V and 4 bases at J, with 14 bases in the middle. The CDR3 bases are TGTGCCAGCAGCAACCGGGACGCTACCTATGGCTACACCTTC. Protein: CASSNRDATYGYTF.

This clonotype was recorded at least ten times. This rearrangement joins TRBV7-9 to TRBJ2-2, with 7 bases lining up with TRBD1. J gave up 4 bases and V 0 bases, and 8 bases lay outside the gene matches. This CDR3 region has 17 residues. Germline V CDR1 and CDR2: SEHNR, FQNEAQ (reference sequence). The CDR3 region has the DNA TGTGCCAGCAGCTTAGCGTGGCAGGGGGATGTCACCGGGGAGCTGTTTTTT. This encodes CASSLAWQGDVTGELFF. The whole variable domain, remainder taken from reference TRBV7-9 and TRBJ2-2, is DTGVSQNPRHKITKRGQNVTFRCDPISEHNRLYWYRQTLGQGPEFLTYFQNEAQLEKSRLLSDRFSAERPKGSFSTLEIQRTEQGDSAMYLCASSLAWQGDVTGELFFGEGSRLTVL.

The chain joins TRBV11-1 to TRBJ2-7; 7 nucleotides align to TRBD1. With V trimmed by 1 base and J by 0 bases, 6 bases remained unmatched. This CDR3 spans 16 amino acids. Looked up from germline, CDR1 is SGHAT and CDR2 is FQDESV (reference sequence). As DNA, the CDR3 is TGTGCCAGCAGCTTAGACGGACAGGAAAACTCCTACGAGCAGTACGTC. As protein: CASSLDGQENSYEQYV.

Comment on this clonotype: A read error is possible here, since a much larger clone lies one base away. The chain uses TRBV28 and TRBJ2-2, with D uncertain. The CDR3 spans 14 residues. The V and J ends lost 4 bases and 6 bases respectively, with 12 bases between them. Germline CDR1 and CDR2: MDHEN and SYDVKM. CDR3 amino acids: CASSSIRYSGELFF. CDR3 bases: TGTGCCAGCAGTTCAATTAGGTACTCCGGGGAGCTGTTTTTT.

Concerning this clonotype: A much more abundant neighbour one base away suggests this may be a read error. The CDR3 does not end in the conserved phenylalanine or tryptophan, so this is likely a read error. V is TRBV28 and J is TRBJ1-5; D is undetermined. Trimming took off 3 bases at V and 10 bases at J, with 13 bases between the two ends. This CDR3 region has 13 residues. Germline assignment: CDR1 MDHEN and CDR2 SYDVKM. CDR3 bases: TGTGCCAGCAGTTTTCGGGGAGCACGACCCCAGCATTTA. Translating gives CASSFRGARPQHL.

A few counts support this clonotype. The chain recombines TRBV7-9 with TRBJ2-3, with D uncertain. Germline lookup yields CDR1 SEHNR and CDR2 FQNEAQ (reference sequence). The CDR3 consists of 16 residues. The V end was cut by 1 base, the J end by 3 bases, with 14 bases between. The DNA of the CDR3 is TGTGCCAGCAGCTTAGTGCTTAGGAGACTGACAGATACGCAGTATTTT. This sequence encodes CASSLVLRRLTDTQYF.

There are a few counts of this clonotype. This chain joins TRBV5-1 and TRBJ2-7; D may correspond to TRBD1 or TRBD2 (5 bases each). Trimming shortened V by 0 bases and J by 7 bases, and 14 bases separated the two germline ends. Germline loops: CDR1 SGHRS, CDR2 YFSETQ. The CDR3 has 14 residues. In nucleotides, the CDR3 is TGCGCCAGCAGCTTGGGAACGGGGACCCCGGAGCAGTACTTC. Residues: CASSLGTGTPEQYF.

The chain combines TRBV10-3 with TRBJ1-6; D is ambiguous. V was trimmed by 7 bases and J by 6 bases, leaving 10 bases between them. The germline V gene encodes CDR1 ENHRY and CDR2 SYGVKD. The CDR3 totals 13 residues. CDR3 nucleotides: TGTGCCATCAAACTTGGAGGTAATTCACCCCTCCACTTT. Translation: CAIKLGGNSPLHF.

This clonotype was seen a few times. The genes are TRBV29-1 and TRBJ2-1; 9 bases align to TRBD2. Germline V gene lookup returns CDR1 SQVTM and CDR2 ANQGSEA. Unmatched junction bases numbered 10, after V lost 1 base and J lost 9 bases. The CDR3 has 15 amino acids. CDR3 sequence reads: CSVEGGGGGAIEQFF. The DNA for the CDR3 is TGCAGCGTTGAAGGGGGGGGCGGGGGGGCCATTGAGCAGTTCTTC.

The V and J genes are TRBV20-1 and TRBJ2-7; D possibly corresponds to TRBD1 (6 bases). Looked up from germline, CDR1 is DFQATT and CDR2 is SNEGSKA (reference sequence). The CDR3 spans 15 residues. Deletions cut 4 bases from V and 0 bases from J, with 16 bases between. The CDR3 nucleotides are TGCAGTGCTACCCCTTGGACAGTAGGCTCCTACGAGCAGTACTTC. Translating it yields CSATPWTVGSYEQYF.

The chain has TRBV7-9 and TRBJ1-2; tentatively, D is TRBD1 (5 bases). Germline V lookup: CDR1 SEHNR, CDR2 FQNEAQ (reference sequence). The CDR3 has 13 amino acids. V was shortened by 7 bases and J by 6 bases, with 15 bases between the two germline ends. The CDR3 DNA follows: TGTGCCAGCACAAAGTCCAGGGAAGATGGCTACACCTTC. Its protein is CASTKSREDGYTF.

The chain combines TRBV9 with TRBJ2-3; 11 bases line up with TRBD1. This CDR3 has 17 residues. V shed 3 bases and J 3 bases; nucleotides not matched to a gene: 9. Germline CDR1 reads SGDLS; CDR2 reads YYNGEE. The CDR3, as DNA: TGTGCCAGCAGCGGAACCGGTGGGGACAGGGGGACAGATACGCAGTATTTT. Amino acid sequence: CASSGTGGDRGTDTQYF.

This clonotype was observed many times. The DNA for the CDR3 is TGTGCCAGCAGCCTCACCGGGGCCTTAGGTTACAATGAGCAGTTCTTC. This sequence encodes CASSLTGALGYNEQFF. J is TRBJ2-1 and V is TRBV6-2 or TRBV6-3; tentatively, D is TRBD1 or TRBD2 (5 bases each). CDR3 length equals 16 residues. V dropped 6 bases and J dropped 4 bases, with 19 bases sitting between them. The germline gives CDR1 MNHEY, CDR2 SVGEGT.

The genes are TRBV6-2 or TRBV6-3 and TRBJ1-5; 8 positions agree with TRBD1. The CDR3 is 15 residues long. V dropped 6 bases and J dropped 7; count of bases not matched to a gene: 11. Germline CDR1 MNHEY, CDR2 SVGEGT. This CDR3 is CASSLTDRARQPQHF. The CDR3 nucleotides are TGTGCCAGCAGCCTCACGGACAGGGCGAGGCAGCCCCAGCATTTT.

This clonotype was seen only a few times. J is TRBJ2-1 and V is TRBV6-2 or TRBV6-3; 9 bases align to TRBD2. This CDR3 is built from 15 residues. The germline V gene has CDR1 MNHEY and CDR2 SVGEGT. The junction had 3 bases not matched to a gene; V was cut back by 1 base and J by 5 bases. The CDR3: CASSYYPSGDNEQFF. The CDR3 bases are TGTGCCAGCAGTTACTATCCTAGCGGGGACAATGAGCAGTTCTTC.

This clonotype has just a few counts. V gene TRBV12-3 or TRBV12-4 combines with J gene TRBJ1-2, with 9 bases fitting TRBD1. Losses at the gene ends were 6 bases for V and 8 bases for J; bases not matched to a gene: 13. The CDR3 is 15 amino acids. The CDR3 DNA follows: TGTGCCAGCAGACCTGACCGGGACAGGGTATCGGGCTACACCTTC. Protein product: CASRPDRDRVSGYTF.

This clonotype came up many times. The gene calls are TRBV10-3 and TRBJ2-6; 7 bases map to TRBD1. In germline, CDR1 is ENHRY, CDR2 SYGVKD. V trimming: 8 bases; J trimming: 0 bases; junction bases outside the gene matches: 7. This CDR3 spans 16 amino acids. CDR3 DNA sequence: TGTGCCATCTGGGACAGCACAATCTCTGGGGCCAACGTCCTGACTTTC. The encoded protein is CAIWDSTISGANVLTF.

The V gene is TRBV12-3 or TRBV12-4, the J gene TRBJ1-5; D is possibly TRBD1 (5 bases). The CDR3 has 15 residues. Deletions cut 4 bases from V and 2 bases from J, with 12 bases between. The CDR3 DNA is TGTGCCAGCAGTTCCAGGGAAATCGGCAATCAGCCCCAGCATTTT. Encoded protein: CASSSREIGNQPQHF.

There are many counts of this clonotype. This chain joins TRBV7-6 and TRBJ2-5; 7 positions match TRBD1. The V and J ends lost 3 bases and 0 bases, in that order; junction bases with no gene match: 1. Germline V gene sequence: CDR1 SGHVS, CDR2 FNYEAQ. The CDR3 loop spans 14 amino acids. In DNA, the CDR3 is TGTGCCAGCAGCTTCGGGACAGACCAAGAGACCCAGTACTTC. It translates to CASSFGTDQETQYF.

The sample holds many counts of this clonotype. The chain carries TRBV7-6 and TRBJ2-1; D perhaps matches TRBD2 (7 bases). V dropped 1 base and J dropped 10 bases, with 11 bases sitting between them. This CDR3 is 13 amino acids long. CDR1 is SGHVS, CDR2 FNYEAQ, per germline. This chain's CDR3 is CASSLGGGREQFF. The CDR3 region has the DNA TGTGCCAGCAGCTTAGGGGGGGGGCGCGAGCAGTTCTTC.

The chain is built from TRBV20-1 and TRBJ2-1; D is unclear. This CDR3 contains 15 residues. CDR1 is DFQATT and CDR2 is SNEGSKA in the germline V gene (reference sequence). Trimming removed 0 bases from V and 7 bases from J, with 16 bases in between. The CDR3 DNA reads TGCAGTGCTAGAGATTTGAACGGCGCTGCGAATGAGCAGTTCTTC. Its protein is CSARDLNGAANEQFF.

J is TRBJ2-1 and V is TRBV20-1, with 7 bases that match TRBD1. V was pared by 0 bases and J by 9 bases, with 11 bases of the junction left unmatched. The CDR3 covers 15 residues. From germline, CDR1 is DFQATT and CDR2 SNEGSKA (reference sequence). CDR3 amino acids: CSARDNPSYRGEQFF. The CDR3 DNA follows: TGCAGTGCTAGAGATAATCCTAGTTACAGGGGTGAGCAGTTCTTC.

The chain uses TRBV20-1 and TRBJ2-5; 9 bases align to TRBD2. The CDR3 contains 15 residues. V shed 1 base, J shed 1 base, and the junction held 4 bases outside the gene matches. The germline V gene has CDR1 DFQATT and CDR2 SNEGSKA (reference sequence). CDR3: CSARGAGGFQETQYF. The CDR3, as DNA: TGCAGTGCTAGAGGAGCGGGGGGATTCCAAGAGACCCAGTACTTC.

This clonotype was detected only a few times. The rearrangement links TRBV28 to TRBJ1-5; 9 bases map to TRBD1. The CDR3 consists of 14 residues. Germline assignment: CDR1 MDHEN and CDR2 SYDVKM. The V and J ends lost 6 bases and 7 bases, in that order; junction bases with no gene match: 7. CDR3 in DNA: TGTGCCAGCAGCTGGGACAGGGTCGAACAGCCCCAGCATTTT. Its protein product is CASSWDRVEQPQHF.

This clonotype was detected ten times or more. The rearrangement joins TRBV7-2 to TRBJ1-2; a weak D match, TRBD1 (5 bases). V dropped 1 base and J dropped 1 base, with 10 bases sitting between them. The CDR3 spans 15 residues. Germline lookup yields CDR1 SGHTA and CDR2 FQGNSA. CDR3 amino acids: CASSLGDRLNYGYTF. The CDR3 nucleotides are TGTGCCAGCAGCTTAGGGGACCGGCTTAACTATGGCTACACCTTC.